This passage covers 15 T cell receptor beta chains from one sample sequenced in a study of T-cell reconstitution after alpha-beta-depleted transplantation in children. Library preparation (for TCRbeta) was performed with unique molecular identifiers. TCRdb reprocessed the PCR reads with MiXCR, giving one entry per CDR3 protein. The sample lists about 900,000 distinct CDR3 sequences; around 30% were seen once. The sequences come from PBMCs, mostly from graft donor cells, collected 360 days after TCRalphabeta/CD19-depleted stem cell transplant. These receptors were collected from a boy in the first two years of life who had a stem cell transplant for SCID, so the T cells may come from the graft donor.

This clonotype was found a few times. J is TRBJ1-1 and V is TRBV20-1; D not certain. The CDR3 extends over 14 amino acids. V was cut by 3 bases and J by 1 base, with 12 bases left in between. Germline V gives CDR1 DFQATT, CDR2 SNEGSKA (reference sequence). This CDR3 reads CSARKTAGNTEAFF. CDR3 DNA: TGCAGTGCTAGGAAGACGGCGGGGAACACTGAAGCTTTCTTT.

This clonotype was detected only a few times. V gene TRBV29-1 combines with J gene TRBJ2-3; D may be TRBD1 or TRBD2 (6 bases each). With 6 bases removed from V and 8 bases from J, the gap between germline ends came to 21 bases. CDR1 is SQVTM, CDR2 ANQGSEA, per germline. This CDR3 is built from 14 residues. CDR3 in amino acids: CSVGGGPEGSTQYF. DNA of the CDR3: TGCAGCGTCGGTGGGGGGCCGGAAGGATCTACGCAGTATTTT.

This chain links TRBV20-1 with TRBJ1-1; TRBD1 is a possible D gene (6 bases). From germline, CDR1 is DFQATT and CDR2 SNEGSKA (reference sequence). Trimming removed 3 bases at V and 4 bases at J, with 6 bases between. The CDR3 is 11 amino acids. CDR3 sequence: CSASRGTEAFF. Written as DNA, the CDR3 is TGCAGTGCTAGCAGGGGCACTGAAGCTTTCTTT.

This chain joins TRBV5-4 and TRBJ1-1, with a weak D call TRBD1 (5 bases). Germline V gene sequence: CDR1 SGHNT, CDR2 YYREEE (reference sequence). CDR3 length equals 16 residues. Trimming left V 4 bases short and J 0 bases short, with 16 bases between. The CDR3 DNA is TGTGCCAGCAGCCCAGGGTGGGGAGGCATGAACACTGAAGCTTTCTTT. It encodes CASSPGWGGMNTEAFF.

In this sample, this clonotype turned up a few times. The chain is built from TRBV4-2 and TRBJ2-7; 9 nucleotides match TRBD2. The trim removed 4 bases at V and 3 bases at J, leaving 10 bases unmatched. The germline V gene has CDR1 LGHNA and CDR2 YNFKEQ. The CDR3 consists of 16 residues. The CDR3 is CASSPKGTSGLYEQYF. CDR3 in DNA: TGTGCCAGCAGCCCCAAGGGTACTAGCGGGCTCTACGAGCAGTACTTC.

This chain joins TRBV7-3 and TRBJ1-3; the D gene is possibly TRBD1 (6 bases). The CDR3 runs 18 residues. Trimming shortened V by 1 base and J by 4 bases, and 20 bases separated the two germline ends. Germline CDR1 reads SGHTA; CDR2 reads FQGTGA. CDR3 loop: CASSLRAQGQGVGNTIYF. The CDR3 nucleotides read TGTGCCAGCAGCTTAAGGGCTCAGGGGCAGGGAGTAGGAAACACCATATATTTT.

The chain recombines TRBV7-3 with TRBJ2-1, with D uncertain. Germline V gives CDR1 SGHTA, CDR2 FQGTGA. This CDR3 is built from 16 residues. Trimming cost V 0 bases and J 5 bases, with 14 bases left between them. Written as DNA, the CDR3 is TGTGCCAGCAGCTTAACGAGGAAGGGAAGGGACAATGAGCAGTTCTTC. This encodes CASSLTRKGRDNEQFF.

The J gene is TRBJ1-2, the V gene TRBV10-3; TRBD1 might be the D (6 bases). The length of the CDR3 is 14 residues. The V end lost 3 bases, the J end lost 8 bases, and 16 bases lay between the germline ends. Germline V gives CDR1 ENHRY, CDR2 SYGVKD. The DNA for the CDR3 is TGTGCCATCAGTGACCCACCGGGGGCGCGAGGCTACACCTTC. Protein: CAISDPPGARGYTF.

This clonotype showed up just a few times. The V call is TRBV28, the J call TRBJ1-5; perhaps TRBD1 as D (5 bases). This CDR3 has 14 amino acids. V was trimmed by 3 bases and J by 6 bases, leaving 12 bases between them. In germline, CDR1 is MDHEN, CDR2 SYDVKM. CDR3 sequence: CASSFRVGGQPQHF. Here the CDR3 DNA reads TGTGCCAGCAGTTTCAGGGTGGGGGGTCAGCCCCAGCATTTT.

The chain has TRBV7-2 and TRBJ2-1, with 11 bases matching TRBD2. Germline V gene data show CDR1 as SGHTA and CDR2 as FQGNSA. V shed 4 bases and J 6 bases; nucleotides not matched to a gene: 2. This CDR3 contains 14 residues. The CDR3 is CASSWGLAVNEQFF. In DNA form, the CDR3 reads TGTGCCAGCAGCTGGGGACTAGCGGTCAATGAGCAGTTCTTC.

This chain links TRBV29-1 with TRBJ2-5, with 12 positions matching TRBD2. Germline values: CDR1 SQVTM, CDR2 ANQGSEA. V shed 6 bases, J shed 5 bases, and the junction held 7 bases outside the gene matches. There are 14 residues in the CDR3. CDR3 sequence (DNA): TGCAGCGTCCTCGGACTAGCGGGGTGGGAGACCCAGTACTTC. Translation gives CSVLGLAGWETQYF.

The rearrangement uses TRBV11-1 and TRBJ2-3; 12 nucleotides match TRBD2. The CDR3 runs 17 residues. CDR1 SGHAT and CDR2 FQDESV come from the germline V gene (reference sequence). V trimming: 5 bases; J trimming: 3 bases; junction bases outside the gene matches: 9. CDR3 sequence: CASSNQLAGGRTDTQYF. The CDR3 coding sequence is TGTGCCAGCAGCAACCAACTAGCGGGGGGTCGGACAGATACGCAGTATTTT.

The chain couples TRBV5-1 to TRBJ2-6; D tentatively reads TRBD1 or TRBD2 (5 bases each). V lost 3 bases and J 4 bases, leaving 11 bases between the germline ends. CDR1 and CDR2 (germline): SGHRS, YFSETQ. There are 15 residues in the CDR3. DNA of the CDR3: TGCGCCAGCAGCTGGGGCTCGGGGGGGGCCAACGTCCTGACTTTC. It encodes CASSWGSGGANVLTF.

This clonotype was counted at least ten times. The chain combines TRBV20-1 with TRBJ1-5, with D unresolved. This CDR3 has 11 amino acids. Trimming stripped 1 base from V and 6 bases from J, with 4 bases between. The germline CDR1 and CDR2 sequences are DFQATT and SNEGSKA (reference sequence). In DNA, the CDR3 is TGCAGTGCTAGAGTGGGTCAGCCCCAGCATTTT. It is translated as CSARVGQPQHF.

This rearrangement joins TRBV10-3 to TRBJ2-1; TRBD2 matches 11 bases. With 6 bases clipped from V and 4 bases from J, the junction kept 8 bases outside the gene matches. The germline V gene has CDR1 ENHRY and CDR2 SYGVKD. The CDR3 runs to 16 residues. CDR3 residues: CAIRTSGGTGYNEQFF. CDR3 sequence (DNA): TGTGCCATCAGAACTAGCGGGGGTACGGGATACAATGAGCAGTTCTTC.